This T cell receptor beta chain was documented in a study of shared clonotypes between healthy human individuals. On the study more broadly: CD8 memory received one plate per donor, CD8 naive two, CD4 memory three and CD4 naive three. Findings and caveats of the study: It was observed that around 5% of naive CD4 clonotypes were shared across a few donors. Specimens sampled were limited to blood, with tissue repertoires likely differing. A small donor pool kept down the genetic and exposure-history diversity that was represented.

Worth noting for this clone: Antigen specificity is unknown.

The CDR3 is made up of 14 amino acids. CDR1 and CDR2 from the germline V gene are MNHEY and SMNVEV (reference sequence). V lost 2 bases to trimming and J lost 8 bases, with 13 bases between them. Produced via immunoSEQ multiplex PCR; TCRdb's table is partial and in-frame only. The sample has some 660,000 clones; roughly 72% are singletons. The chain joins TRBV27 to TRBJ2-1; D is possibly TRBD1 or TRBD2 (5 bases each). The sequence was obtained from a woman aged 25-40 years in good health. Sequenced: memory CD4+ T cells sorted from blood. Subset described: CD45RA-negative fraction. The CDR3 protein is CASSLGTYRHEQFF. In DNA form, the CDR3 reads TGTGCCAGCAGTTTAGGGACCTACCGCCATGAGCAGTTCTTC.